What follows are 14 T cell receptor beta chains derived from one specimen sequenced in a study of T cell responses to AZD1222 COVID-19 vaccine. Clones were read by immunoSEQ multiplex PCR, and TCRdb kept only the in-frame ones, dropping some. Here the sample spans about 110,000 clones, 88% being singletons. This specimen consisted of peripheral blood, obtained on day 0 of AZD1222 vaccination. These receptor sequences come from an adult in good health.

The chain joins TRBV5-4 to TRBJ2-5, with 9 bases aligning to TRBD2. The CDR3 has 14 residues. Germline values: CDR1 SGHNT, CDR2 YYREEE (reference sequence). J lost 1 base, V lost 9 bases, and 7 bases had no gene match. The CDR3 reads CATSSGGFQETQYF. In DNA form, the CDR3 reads TGTGCCACAAGTAGCGGGGGTTTCCAAGAGACCCAGTACTTC.

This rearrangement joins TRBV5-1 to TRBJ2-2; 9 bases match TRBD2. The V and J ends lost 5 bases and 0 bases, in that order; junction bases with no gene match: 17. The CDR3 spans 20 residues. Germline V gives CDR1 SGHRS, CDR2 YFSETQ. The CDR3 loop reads CASSIRDSRGGPPNTGELFF. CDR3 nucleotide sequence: TGCGCCAGCAGTATCCGGGACTCGCGGGGGGGCCCCCCGAACACCGGGGAGCTGTTTTTT.

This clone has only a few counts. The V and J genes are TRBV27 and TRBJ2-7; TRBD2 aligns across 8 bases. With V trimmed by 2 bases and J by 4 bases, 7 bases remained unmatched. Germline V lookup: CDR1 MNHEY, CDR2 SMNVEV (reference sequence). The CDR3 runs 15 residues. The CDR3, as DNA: TGTGCCAGCAGTTTAACTAGCGGACTGAGGTACGAGCAGTACTTC. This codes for CASSLTSGLRYEQYF.

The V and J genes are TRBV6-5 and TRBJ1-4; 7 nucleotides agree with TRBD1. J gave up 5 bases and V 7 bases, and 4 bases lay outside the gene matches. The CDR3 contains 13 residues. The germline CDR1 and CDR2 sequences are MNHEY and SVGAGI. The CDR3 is CASKDRVNEKLFF. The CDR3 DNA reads TGTGCCAGCAAAGACAGGGTCAATGAAAAACTGTTTTTT.

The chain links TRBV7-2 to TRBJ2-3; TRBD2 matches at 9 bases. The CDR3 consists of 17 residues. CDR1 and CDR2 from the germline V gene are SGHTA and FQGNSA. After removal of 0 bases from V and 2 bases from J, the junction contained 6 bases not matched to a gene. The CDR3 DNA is TGTGCCAGCAGCTTAGCTTTCCTAGCGGGATCCACAGATACGCAGTATTTT. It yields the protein CASSLAFLAGSTDTQYF.

CDR3 residues: CASSPSARQSGYTF. DNA for the CDR3: TGTGCCAGCTCACCCTCGGCCCGACAGTCTGGCTACACCTTC. This chain joins TRBV18 and TRBJ1-2; D is perhaps TRBD1 (5 bases). Germline lookup yields CDR1 KGHSH and CDR2 LQKENI. The CDR3 extends over 14 amino acids. The V end lost 3 bases, the J end lost 7 bases, and 15 bases lay between the germline ends.

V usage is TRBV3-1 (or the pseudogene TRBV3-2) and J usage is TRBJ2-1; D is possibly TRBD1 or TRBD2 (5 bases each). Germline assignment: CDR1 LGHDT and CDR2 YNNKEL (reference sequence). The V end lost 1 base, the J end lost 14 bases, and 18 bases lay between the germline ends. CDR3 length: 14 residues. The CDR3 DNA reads TGTGCCAGCAGCCAAGCTCGAGGGACGGCCGGCGAGTTCTTC. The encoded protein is CASSQARGTAGEFF.

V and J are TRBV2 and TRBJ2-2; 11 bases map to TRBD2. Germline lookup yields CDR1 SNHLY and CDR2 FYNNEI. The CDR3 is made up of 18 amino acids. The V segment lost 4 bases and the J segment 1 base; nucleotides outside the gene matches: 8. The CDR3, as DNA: TGTGCCAGCAGTGGGGGTCCCGGGACTAGCGGGAACACCGGGGAGCTGTTTTTT. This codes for CASSGGPGTSGNTGELFF.

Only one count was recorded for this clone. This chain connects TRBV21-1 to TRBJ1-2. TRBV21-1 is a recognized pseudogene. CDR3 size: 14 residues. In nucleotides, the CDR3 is TGTGCCAGCAGCAAGAATGTGTCGACTCGGGGCTACACCTTC. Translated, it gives CASSKNVSTRGYTF.

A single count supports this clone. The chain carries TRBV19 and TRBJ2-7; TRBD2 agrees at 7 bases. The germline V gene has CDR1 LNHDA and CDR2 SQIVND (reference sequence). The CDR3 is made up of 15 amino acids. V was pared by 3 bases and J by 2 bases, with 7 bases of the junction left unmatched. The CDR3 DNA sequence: TGTGCCAGTAGTATCGCTAGCGGTGGCGCCTACGAGCAGTACTTC. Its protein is CASSIASGGAYEQYF.

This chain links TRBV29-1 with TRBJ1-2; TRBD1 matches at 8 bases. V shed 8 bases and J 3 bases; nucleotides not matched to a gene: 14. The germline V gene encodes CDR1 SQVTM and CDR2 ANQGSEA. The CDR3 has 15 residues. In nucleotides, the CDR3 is TGCAGCTCCGAGGACAGGGTAGGGGGAGACTATGGCTACACCTTC. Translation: CSSEDRVGGDYGYTF.

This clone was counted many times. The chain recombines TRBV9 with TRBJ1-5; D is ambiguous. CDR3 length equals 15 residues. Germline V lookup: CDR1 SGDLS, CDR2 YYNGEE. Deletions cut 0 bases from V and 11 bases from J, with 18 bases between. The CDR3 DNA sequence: TGTGCCAGCAGCGTAGGGACCCTCTCAAGGGAGGCCCAGCATTTT. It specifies CASSVGTLSREAQHF. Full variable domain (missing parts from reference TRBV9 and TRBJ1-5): DSGVTQTPKHLITATGQRVTLRCSPRSGDLSVYWYQQSLDQGLQFLIQYYNGEERAKGNILERFSAQQFPDLHSELNLSSLELGDSALYFCASSVGTLSREAQHFGDGTRLSIL.

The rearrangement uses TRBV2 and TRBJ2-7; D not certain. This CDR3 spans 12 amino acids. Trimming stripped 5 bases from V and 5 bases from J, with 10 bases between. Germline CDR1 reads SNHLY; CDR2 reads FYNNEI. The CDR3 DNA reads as TGTGCCAGCAGTCATCCCCAGGACGAGCAGTACTTC. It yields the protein CASSHPQDEQYF.

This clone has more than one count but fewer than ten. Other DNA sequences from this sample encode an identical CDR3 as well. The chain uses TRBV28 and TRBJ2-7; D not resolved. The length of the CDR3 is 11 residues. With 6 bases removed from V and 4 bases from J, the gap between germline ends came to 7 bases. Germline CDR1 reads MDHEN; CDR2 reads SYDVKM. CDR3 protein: CASSLRYEQYF. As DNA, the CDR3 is TGTGCCAGCAGCCTAAGATACGAGCAGTACTTC. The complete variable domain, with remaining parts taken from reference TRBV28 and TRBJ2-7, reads DVKVTQSSRYLVKRTGEKVFLECVQDMDHENMFWYRQDPGLGLRLIYFSYDVKMKEKGDIPEGYSVSREKKERFSLILESASTNQTSMYLCASSLRYEQYFGPGTRLTVT.